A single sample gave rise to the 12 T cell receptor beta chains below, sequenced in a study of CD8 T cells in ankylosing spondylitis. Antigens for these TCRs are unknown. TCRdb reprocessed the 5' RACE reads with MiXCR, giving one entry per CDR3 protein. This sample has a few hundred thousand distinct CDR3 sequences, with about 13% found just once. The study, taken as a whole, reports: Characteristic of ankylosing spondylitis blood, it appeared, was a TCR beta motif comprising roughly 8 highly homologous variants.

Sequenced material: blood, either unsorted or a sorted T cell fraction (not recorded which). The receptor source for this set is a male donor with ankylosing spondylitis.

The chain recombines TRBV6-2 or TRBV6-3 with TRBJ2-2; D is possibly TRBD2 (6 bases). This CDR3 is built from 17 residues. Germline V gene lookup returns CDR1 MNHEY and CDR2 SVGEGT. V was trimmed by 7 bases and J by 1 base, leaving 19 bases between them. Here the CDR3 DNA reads TGTGCCAGCAACTCCCGGAGGGCAGACTTGAACACCGGGGAGCTGTTTTTT. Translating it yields CASNSRRADLNTGELFF.

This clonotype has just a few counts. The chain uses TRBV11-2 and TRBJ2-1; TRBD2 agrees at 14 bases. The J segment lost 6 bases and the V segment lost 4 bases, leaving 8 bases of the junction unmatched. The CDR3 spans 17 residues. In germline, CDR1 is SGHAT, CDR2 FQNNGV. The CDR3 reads CASSSRPGLAGGNEQFF. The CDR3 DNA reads TGTGCCAGCAGCTCTCGCCCCGGACTAGCGGGGGGCAATGAGCAGTTCTTC.

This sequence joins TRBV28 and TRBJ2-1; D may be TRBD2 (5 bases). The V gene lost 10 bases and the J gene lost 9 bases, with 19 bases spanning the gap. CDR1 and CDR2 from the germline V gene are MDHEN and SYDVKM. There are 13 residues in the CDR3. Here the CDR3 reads CAIEGQADGEQFF. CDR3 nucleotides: TGTGCCATCGAGGGTCAGGCGGATGGTGAGCAGTTCTTC.

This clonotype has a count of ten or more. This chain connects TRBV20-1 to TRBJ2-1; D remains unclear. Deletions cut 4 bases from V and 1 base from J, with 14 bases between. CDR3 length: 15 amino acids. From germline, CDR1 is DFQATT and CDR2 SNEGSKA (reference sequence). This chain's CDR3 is CSAKFPIGSYNEQFF. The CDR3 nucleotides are TGCAGTGCTAAGTTCCCGATCGGTTCCTACAATGAGCAGTTCTTC.

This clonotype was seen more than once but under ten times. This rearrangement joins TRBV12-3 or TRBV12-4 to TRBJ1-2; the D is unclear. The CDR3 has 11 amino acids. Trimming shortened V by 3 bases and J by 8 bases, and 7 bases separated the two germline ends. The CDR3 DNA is TGTGCCAGCAGTTTGTACGAAGGCTACACCTTC. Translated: CASSLYEGYTF.

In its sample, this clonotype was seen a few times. CDR3 sequence: CASSIRDRGRRAYF. The CDR3 bases are TGTGCCAGCAGTATCCGGGACAGGGGACGACGAGCGTACTTC. The chain couples TRBV28 to TRBJ2-7; 10 bases match TRBD1. CDR3 length: 14 residues. V shed 5 bases and J 12 bases; nucleotides not matched to a gene: 13. Germline CDR1 is MDHEN and CDR2 is SYDVKM.

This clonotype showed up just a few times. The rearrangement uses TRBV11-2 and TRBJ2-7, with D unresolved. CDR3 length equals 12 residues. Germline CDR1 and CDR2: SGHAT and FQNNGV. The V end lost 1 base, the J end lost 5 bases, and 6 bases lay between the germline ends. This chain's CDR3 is CASSLASDEQYF. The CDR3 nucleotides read TGTGCCAGCAGCTTAGCCAGCGACGAGCAGTACTTC.

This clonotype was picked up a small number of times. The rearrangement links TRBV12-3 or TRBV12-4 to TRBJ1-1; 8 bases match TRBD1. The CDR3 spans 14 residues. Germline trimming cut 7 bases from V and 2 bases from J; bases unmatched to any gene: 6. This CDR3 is CASTRQGTNTEAFF. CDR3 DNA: TGTGCCAGCACCCGACAGGGGACCAACACTGAAGCTTTCTTT.

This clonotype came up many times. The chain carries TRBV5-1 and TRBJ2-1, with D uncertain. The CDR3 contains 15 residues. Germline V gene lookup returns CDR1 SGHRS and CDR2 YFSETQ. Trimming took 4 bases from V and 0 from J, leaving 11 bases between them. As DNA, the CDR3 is TGCGCCAGCAGCGGGGATTGGAGCTCCTACAATGAGCAGTTCTTC. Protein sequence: CASSGDWSSYNEQFF.

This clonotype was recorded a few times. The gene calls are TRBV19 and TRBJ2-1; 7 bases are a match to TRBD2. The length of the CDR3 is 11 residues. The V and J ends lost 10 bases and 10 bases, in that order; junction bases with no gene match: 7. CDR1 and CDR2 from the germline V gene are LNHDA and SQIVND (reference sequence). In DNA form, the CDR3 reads TGTGCCACCAACCACGGGAGGGAGCAGTTCTTC. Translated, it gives CATNHGREQFF.

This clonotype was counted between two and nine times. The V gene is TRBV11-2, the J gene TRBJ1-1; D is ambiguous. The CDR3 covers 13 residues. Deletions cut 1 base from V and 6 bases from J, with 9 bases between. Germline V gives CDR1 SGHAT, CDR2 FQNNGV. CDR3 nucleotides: TGTGCCAGCAGCTTAGGGGGTACTGCTGAAGCTTTCTTT. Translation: CASSLGGTAEAFF.

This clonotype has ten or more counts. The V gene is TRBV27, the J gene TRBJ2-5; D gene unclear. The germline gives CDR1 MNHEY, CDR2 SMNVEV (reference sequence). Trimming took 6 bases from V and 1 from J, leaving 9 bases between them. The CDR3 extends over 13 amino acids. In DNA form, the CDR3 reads TGTGCCAGCAGGCTGCTTATCCAAGAGACCCAGTACTTC. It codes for CASRLLIQETQYF.